The present TCR beta chain was sequenced within a study of blood T cell repertoires in COVID-19. As for the study in general: There were acute and convalescent COVID-19 samples, and they came from the United States, Italy and Spain. PBMCs, B-cell-depleted T cells, or T cells provided the cDNA or gDNA that made up the material.

The ends were cut back, 1 base at V and 9 bases at J, with 12 bases in the middle. The CDR3 is 14 amino acids. Germline CDR1 is LGHNA and CDR2 is YSLEER. Authors' processing steps: Estimation of nucleated cell counts relied on the amplification of reference gene primers. Method: immunoSEQ multiplex PCR; TCRdb's copy keeps in-frame clones and lacks some. V, J and clone size are taken as reported in that table, and D and trimming were inferred from the DNA itself. The data contain just over 75,000 clones, approximately 90% of them singletons. Sequencing was done on a sample of peripheral blood. The sequence derives from an elderly woman with active or convalescent COVID-19. The gene calls are TRBV4-3 and TRBJ2-2; possibly TRBD1 for D (5 bases). The CDR3 is CASSQGQGYWELFF. CDR3 bases: TGCGCCAGCAGCCAAGGGCAGGGATATTGGGAGCTGTTTTTT.